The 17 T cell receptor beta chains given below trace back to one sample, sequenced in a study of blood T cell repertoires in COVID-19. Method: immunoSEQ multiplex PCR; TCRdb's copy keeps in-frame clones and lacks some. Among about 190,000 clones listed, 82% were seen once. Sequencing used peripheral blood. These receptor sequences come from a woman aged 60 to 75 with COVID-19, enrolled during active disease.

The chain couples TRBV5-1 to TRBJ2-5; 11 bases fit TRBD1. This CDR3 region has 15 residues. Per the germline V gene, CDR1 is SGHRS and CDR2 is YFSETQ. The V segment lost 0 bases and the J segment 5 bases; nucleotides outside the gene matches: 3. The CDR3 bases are TGCGCCAGCAGCTTGGCCGGGACAGGGGGGGAGACCCAGTACTTC. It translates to CASSLAGTGGETQYF.

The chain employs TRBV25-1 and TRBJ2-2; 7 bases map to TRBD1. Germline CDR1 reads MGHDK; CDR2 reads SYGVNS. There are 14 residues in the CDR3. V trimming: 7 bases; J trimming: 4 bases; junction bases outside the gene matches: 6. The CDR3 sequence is CASTRGLSTGELFF. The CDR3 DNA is TGTGCCAGCACTAGGGGGCTAAGCACCGGGGAGCTGTTTTTT. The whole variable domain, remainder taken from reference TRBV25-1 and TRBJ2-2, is EADIYQTPRYLVIGTGKKITLECSQTMGHDKMYWYQQDPGMELHLIHYSYGVNSTEKGDLSSESTVSRIRTEHFPLTLESARPSHTSQYLCASTRGLSTGELFFGEGSRLTVL.

DNA for the CDR3: TGCGCCAGCAGCTTGGCGCAGGGGAATAATTCACCCCTCCACTTT. This codes for CASSLAQGNNSPLHF. This chain connects TRBV5-1 to TRBJ1-6; the D gene is possibly TRBD1 (6 bases). CDR3 length: 15 residues. V lost 0 bases, J lost 5 bases, and 9 bases lay in between. Germline V gene data show CDR1 as SGHRS and CDR2 as YFSETQ.

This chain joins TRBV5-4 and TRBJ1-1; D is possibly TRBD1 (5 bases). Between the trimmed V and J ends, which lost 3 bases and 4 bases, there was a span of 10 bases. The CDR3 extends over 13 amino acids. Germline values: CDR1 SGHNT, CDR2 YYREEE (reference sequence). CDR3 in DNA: TGTGCCAGCAGCTGGGGGGGGTTCACTGAAGCTTTCTTT. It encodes CASSWGGFTEAFF.

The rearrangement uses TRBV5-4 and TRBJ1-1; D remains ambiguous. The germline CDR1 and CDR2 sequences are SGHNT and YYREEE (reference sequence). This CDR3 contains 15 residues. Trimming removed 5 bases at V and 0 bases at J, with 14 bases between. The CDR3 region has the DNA TGTGCCAGCAGTACCCCGGAGTCCATGAACACTGAAGCTTTCTTT. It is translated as CASSTPESMNTEAFF.

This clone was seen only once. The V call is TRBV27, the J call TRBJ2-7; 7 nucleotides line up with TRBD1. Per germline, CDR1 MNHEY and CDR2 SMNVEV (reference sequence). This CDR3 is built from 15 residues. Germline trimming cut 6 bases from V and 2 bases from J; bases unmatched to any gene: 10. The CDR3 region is CASRERGHWTYEQYV. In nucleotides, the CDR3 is TGTGCCAGCAGGGAGAGGGGGCACTGGACCTACGAGCAGTACGTC.

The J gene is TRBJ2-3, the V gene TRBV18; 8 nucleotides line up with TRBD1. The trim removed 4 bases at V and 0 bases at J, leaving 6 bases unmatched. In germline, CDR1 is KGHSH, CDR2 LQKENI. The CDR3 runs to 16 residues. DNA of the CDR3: TGTGCCAGCTCACGGGGGCAGGGGGCTAGCACAGATACGCAGTATTTT. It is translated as CASSRGQGASTDTQYF. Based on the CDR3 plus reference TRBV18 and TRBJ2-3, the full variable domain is NAGVMQNPRHLVRRRGQEARLRCSPMKGHSHVYWYRQLPEEGLKFMVYLQKENIIDESGMPKERFSAEFPKEGPSILRIQQVVRGDSAAYFCASSRGQGASTDTQYFGPGTRLTVL.

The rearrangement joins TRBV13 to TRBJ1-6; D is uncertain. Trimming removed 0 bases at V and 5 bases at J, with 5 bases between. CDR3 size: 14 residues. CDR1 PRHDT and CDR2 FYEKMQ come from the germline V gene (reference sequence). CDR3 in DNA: TGTGCCAGCAGCTTAGGGCAGAATAATTCACCCCTCCACTTT. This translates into CASSLGQNNSPLHF.

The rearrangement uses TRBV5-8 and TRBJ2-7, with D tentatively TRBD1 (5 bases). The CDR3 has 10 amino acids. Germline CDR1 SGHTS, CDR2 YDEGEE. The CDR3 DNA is TGTGCCAGCAGCTTGAGGGGCAAGGAGGTC. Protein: CASSLRGKEV.

The CDR3 is CASSRDRAYSNQPQHF. The CDR3 DNA sequence: TGTGCCAGCAGCCGGGACAGGGCCTATAGCAATCAGCCCCAGCATTTT. The gene calls are TRBV2 and TRBJ1-5, with 9 nucleotides matching TRBD1. V lost 6 bases, J lost 0 bases, and 6 bases stayed unmatched. This CDR3 spans 16 amino acids. Germline V CDR1 and CDR2: SNHLY, FYNNEI.

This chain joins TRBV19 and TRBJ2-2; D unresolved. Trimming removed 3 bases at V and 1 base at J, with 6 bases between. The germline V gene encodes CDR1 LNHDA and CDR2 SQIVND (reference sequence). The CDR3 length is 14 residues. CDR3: CASSMSRNTGELFF. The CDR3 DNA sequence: TGTGCCAGTAGTATGTCCAGGAACACCGGGGAGCTGTTTTTT.

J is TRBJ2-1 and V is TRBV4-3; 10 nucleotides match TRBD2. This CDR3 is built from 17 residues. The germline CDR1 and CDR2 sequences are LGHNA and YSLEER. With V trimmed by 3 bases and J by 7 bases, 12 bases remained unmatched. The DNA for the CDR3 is TGCGCCAGCAGCCAGATAGGTACTAGCGGGAACGGGAATGAGCAGTTCTTC. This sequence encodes CASSQIGTSGNGNEQFF.

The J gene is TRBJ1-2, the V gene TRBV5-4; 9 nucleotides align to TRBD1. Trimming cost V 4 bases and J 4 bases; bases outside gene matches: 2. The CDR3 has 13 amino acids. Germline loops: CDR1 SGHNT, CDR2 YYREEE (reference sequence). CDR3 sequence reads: CASSPDRGYGYTF. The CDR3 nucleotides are TGTGCCAGCAGCCCGGACAGGGGCTATGGCTACACCTTC.

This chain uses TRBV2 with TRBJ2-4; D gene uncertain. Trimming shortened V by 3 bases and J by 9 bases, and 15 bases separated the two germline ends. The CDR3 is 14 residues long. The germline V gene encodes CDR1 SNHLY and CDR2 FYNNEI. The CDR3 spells CASSELGPAGIQYF. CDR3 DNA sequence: TGTGCCAGCAGTGAGCTAGGCCCTGCTGGCATTCAGTACTTC. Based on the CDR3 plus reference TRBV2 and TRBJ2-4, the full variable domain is EPEVTQTPSHQVTQMGQEVILRCVPISNHLYFYWYRQILGQKVEFLVSFYNNEISEKSEIFDDQFSVERPDGSNFTLKIRSTKLEDSAMYFCASSELGPAGIQYFGAGTRLSVL.

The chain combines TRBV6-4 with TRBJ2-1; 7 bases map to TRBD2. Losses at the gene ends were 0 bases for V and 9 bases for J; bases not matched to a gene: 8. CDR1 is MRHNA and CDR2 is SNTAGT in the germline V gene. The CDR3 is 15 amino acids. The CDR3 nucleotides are TGTGCCAGCAGTGACTCGGGTGGGAGGGTCGGTGAGCAGTTCTTC. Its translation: CASSDSGGRVGEQFF.

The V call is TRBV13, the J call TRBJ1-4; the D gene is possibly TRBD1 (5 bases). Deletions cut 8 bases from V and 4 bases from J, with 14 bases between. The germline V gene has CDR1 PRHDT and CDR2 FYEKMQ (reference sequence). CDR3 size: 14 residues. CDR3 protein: CASGQGQINEKLFF. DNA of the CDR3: TGTGCCAGCGGGCAGGGCCAAATTAATGAAAAACTGTTTTTT.

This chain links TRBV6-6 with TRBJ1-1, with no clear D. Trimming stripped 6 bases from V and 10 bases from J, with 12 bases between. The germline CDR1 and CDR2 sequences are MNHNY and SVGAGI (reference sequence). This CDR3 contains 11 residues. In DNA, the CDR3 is TGTGCCAGCAGCCTTGGGGAGTCAGCTTTCTTT. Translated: CASSLGESAFF.